The 24 T cell receptor beta chains below come from one sample, sequenced in a study of regulatory T cells in long-lasting Graves disease. With iRepertoire HTBI primers and Arm-PCR of CDR3 regions, TCR beta libraries were built. TCRdb reprocessed the multiplex PCR reads with MiXCR, giving one entry per CDR3 protein. The table shows about 530,000 distinct CDR3 sequences, with more than 15% occurring only once. The time point is: newly diagnosed GD, antithyroid drugs for less than 3 months. PBMC-extracted RNA yielded the TCR library. The sample also formed part of further work on T cells in Graves' hyperthyroidism and ophthalmopathy.

Sample: peripheral blood mononuclear cells (PBMCs), taken at new diagnosis, from a patient treated with antithyroid drugs. These receptors all stem from a woman in her forties or fifties with Graves disease.

This clonotype was seen only a few times. This chain connects TRBV7-2 to TRBJ1-1; maybe TRBD1 (6 bases). The CDR3 length is 16 residues. Germline assignment: CDR1 SGHTA and CDR2 FQGNSA. V was shortened by 1 base and J by 0 bases, with 12 bases between the two germline ends. The CDR3 bases are TGTGCCAGCAGCTTAGACAGGGCCATGGTGAACACTGAAGCTTTCTTT. Protein: CASSLDRAMVNTEAFF.

Ten or more counts support this clonotype. The CDR3 region is CASRTSGAYEQYF. CDR3 DNA sequence: TGTGCCAGCAGGACTAGCGGCGCATACGAGCAGTACTTC. The rearrangement links TRBV12-3 or TRBV12-4 to TRBJ2-7, with TRBD2 identical over 9 bases. There are 13 residues in the CDR3. Germline trimming cut 6 bases from V and 4 bases from J; bases unmatched to any gene: 4.

This clonotype was observed a handful of times. This may come from a read error, since a much larger clone is one base off. This chain links TRBV11-2 with TRBJ2-1; TRBD2 is a possible D gene (6 bases). The DNA end lines up better with TRBJ2-5; the J call may be wrong. Germline CDR1 SGHAT, CDR2 FQNNGV. CDR3 length: 14 amino acids. CDR3 nucleotides: TGTGCCGGCAGCTTAGACCAGGGAGGAGGGGTCCAGTACTTC. Translated: CAGSLDQGGGVQYF.

Many counts were recorded for this clonotype. The genes are TRBV28 and TRBJ2-2, with D perhaps TRBD2 (7 bases). Trimming shortened V by 8 bases and J by 8 bases, and 18 bases separated the two germline ends. CDR1 MDHEN and CDR2 SYDVKM come from the germline V gene. The CDR3 consists of 14 residues. The CDR3 protein is CASGKPAGAGELFF. Written as DNA, the CDR3 is TGTGCCAGCGGGAAGCCCGCGGGGGCTGGGGAGCTGTTTTTT.

In its sample, this clonotype was seen a few times. V usage is TRBV27 and J usage is TRBJ1-6; no clear D. From germline, CDR1 is MNHEY and CDR2 SMNVEV (reference sequence). Trimming stripped 3 bases from V and 5 bases from J, with 8 bases between. The CDR3 spans 14 residues. CDR3 region: CASSFQRNNSPLHF. In DNA, the CDR3 is TGTGCCAGCAGTTTCCAGCGAAATAATTCACCCCTCCACTTT.

The chain is built from TRBV29-1 and TRBJ1-3; D may be TRBD1 (6 bases). The V and J ends lost 6 bases and 4 bases respectively, with 13 bases between them. Per germline, CDR1 SQVTM and CDR2 ANQGSEA. The length of the CDR3 is 13 residues. The CDR3: CSVSQGTGNTIYF. The CDR3 coding sequence is TGCAGCGTCTCTCAGGGGACGGGAAACACCATATATTTT. Full variable domain (rest looked up from reference TRBV29-1 and TRBJ1-3): SAVISQKPSRDICQRGTSLTIQCQVDSQVTMMFWYRQQPGQSLTLIATANQGSEATYESGFVIDKFPISRPNLTFSTLTVSNMSPEDSSIYLCSVSQGTGNTIYFGEGSWLTVV.

This clonotype showed up many times. The rearrangement uses TRBV6-1 and TRBJ1-2, with D possibly matching TRBD1 (5 bases). The V gene lost 0 bases and the J gene lost 8 bases, with 13 bases spanning the gap. The CDR3 is 14 residues long. Germline V lookup: CDR1 MNHNS, CDR2 SASEGT. The CDR3, as DNA: TGTGCCAGCAGTGAAGCGAGGAGGGACGAAGGCTACACCTTC. Protein sequence: CASSEARRDEGYTF.

The chain combines TRBV6-2 or TRBV6-3 with TRBJ1-3; perhaps TRBD1 as D (6 bases). The ends were cut back, 6 bases at V and 0 bases at J, with 12 bases in the middle. This CDR3 contains 15 residues. CDR1 MNHEY and CDR2 SVGEGT come from the germline V gene. DNA for the CDR3: TGTGCCAGCAGCGCACAGGGTCTCTCTGGAAACACCATATATTTT. Amino acid sequence: CASSAQGLSGNTIYF.

This clonotype was found many times. This chain uses TRBV20-1 with TRBJ2-3; D is unresolved. This CDR3 region has 12 residues. In germline, CDR1 is DFQATT, CDR2 SNEGSKA (reference sequence). CDR3 sequence (DNA): TGCAGCTCTGATACTGGCACAGATACGCAGTATTTT. This codes for CSSDTGTDTQYF.

Of note for this clonotype: At one of its ends the junction is not consistent with the germline gene, which may arise from a read error. V usage is TRBV12-5 and J usage is TRBJ1-2, with D hard to call. The CDR3 is 13 residues long. Per germline, CDR1 LGHNT and CDR2 FRNRAP. CDR3 DNA: TGTACTAGTGGGAACCCCCTCAGCTATGGCTACACCTTC. Its translation: CTSGNPLSYGYTF.

This clonotype was seen many times. The CDR3: CASIQEGQGLNEQFF. The CDR3 DNA follows: TGTGCCAGCATCCAGGAGGGACAAGGGCTGAATGAGCAGTTCTTC. The rearrangement links TRBV6-1 to TRBJ2-1; either TRBD1 or TRBD2 may fit D (6 bases each). CDR3 length: 15 residues. Deletions cut 7 bases from V and 7 bases from J, with 20 bases between. In germline, CDR1 is MNHNS, CDR2 SASEGT.

The chain joins TRBV19 to TRBJ1-1, with 11 bases identical to TRBD1. CDR3 length equals 14 residues. V gave up 5 bases and J gave up 6 bases; unmatched junction bases: 5. CDR1 LNHDA and CDR2 SQIVND come from the germline V gene (reference sequence). The CDR3 reads CASSPPGQGAEAFF. DNA for the CDR3: TGTGCCAGTAGTCCCCCGGGACAGGGGGCTGAAGCTTTCTTT. Full variable domain (outside the CDR3, taken from reference TRBV19 and TRBJ1-1): DGGITQSPKYLFRKEGQNVTLSCEQNLNHDAMYWYRQDPGQGLRLIYYSQIVNDFQKGDIAEGYSVSREKKESFPLTVTSAQKNPTAFYLCASSPPGQGAEAFFGQGTRLTVV.

This clonotype was counted ten times or more. CDR3 sequence reads: CASSQAGTGLDEQFF. The CDR3 nucleotides read TGTGCCAGCAGCCAGGCGGGGACAGGGTTGGATGAGCAGTTCTTC. The gene calls are TRBV11-1 and TRBJ2-1; 9 nucleotides agree with TRBD1. The CDR3 covers 15 residues. J lost 8 bases, V lost 5 bases, and 10 bases had no gene match. Germline values: CDR1 SGHAT, CDR2 FQDESV (reference sequence).

This clonotype was seen many times. V and J are TRBV5-6 and TRBJ1-1; D may be TRBD1 (5 bases). The CDR3 is 13 amino acids. CDR1 SGHDT and CDR2 YYEEEE come from the germline V gene. The V and J ends lost 1 base and 5 bases respectively, with 9 bases between them. CDR3 loop: CASSLSGVTEAFF. CDR3 DNA sequence: TGTGCCAGCAGCTTGTCGGGGGTTACTGAAGCTTTCTTT.

This clonotype was found a few times. This chain joins TRBV29-1 and TRBJ1-1; D is unclear. The CDR3 sequence is 13 residues long. Trimming removed 7 bases from V and 11 bases from J, with 23 bases in between. CDR1 and CDR2 from the germline V gene are SQVTM and ANQGSEA. The CDR3 DNA reads as TGCAGCGGTTCTCCCCCGACCCCGCGAGAGGCTTTCTTT. It specifies CSGSPPTPREAFF.

This clonotype was detected many times. The CDR3 nucleotides are TGTGCCAGCAGCCAACCGATATTCGGGGATACGCAGTATTTT. It yields the protein CASSQPIFGDTQYF. This sequence joins TRBV3-1 and TRBJ2-3; D unresolved. V was pared by 2 bases and J by 6 bases, with 12 bases between. This CDR3 is built from 14 residues. From germline, CDR1 is LGHDT and CDR2 YNNKEL (reference sequence).

This chain connects TRBV28 to TRBJ2-4; 9 bases are shared with TRBD1. Germline loops: CDR1 MDHEN, CDR2 SYDVKM. This CDR3 comprises 15 residues. J lost 4 bases, V lost 6 bases, and 7 bases had no gene match. The CDR3 loop reads CASRPTGQGKNIQYF. In nucleotides, the CDR3 is TGTGCCAGCAGGCCGACTGGACAGGGGAAAAACATTCAGTACTTC.

This clonotype was observed many times. The chain carries TRBV10-3 and TRBJ1-4, with TRBD1 identical over 7 bases. CDR3 size: 17 residues. V trimming: 10 bases; J trimming: 2 bases; junction bases outside the gene matches: 16. Looked up from germline, CDR1 is ENHRY and CDR2 is SYGVKD. The CDR3 region has the DNA TGTGCCAAACAACGACAGGGTCACGATCCGACTAATGAAAAACTGTTTTTT. This sequence encodes CAKQRQGHDPTNEKLFF.

Comments on this clonotype: A read error is the likely source, as a far larger clone sits one nucleotide away. The conserved phenylalanine or tryptophan normally closing the CDR3 is absent here, so this likely arose from a read error. The rearrangement joins TRBV2 to TRBJ2-1; TRBD2 aligns across 10 bases. With the DNA end fitting TRBJ2-5 better, the J assignment may be wrong. This CDR3 contains 15 residues. Germline V gives CDR1 SNHLY, CDR2 FYNNEI. The CDR3 region is CASSGLAGEQETQYL. The DNA for the CDR3 is TGTGCCAGCAGTGGGCTAGCGGGGGAGCAAGAGACCCAGTACCTC.

Ten or more counts support this clonotype. The chain couples TRBV6-1 to TRBJ1-5; D is unclear. CDR1 MNHNS and CDR2 SASEGT come from the germline V gene. The ends were cut back, 6 bases at V and 7 bases at J, with 10 bases in the middle. The CDR3 length is 12 residues. CDR3 DNA sequence: TGTGCCAGCAGGGACTTAGGGCAGCCCCAGCATTTT. Its protein is CASRDLGQPQHF.

This clonotype has just a few counts. At one end, the junction sequence differs from germline, possibly due to a read error. The chain combines TRBV10-3 with TRBJ1-6; D gene unclear. The CDR3 length is 12 residues. Germline V CDR1 and CDR2: ENHRY, SYGVKD. The CDR3 region is CASSDINSPLHF. The CDR3 region has the DNA TGTGCCAGCAGTGACATAAATTCACCCCTCCACTTT.

The V call is TRBV10-3, the J call TRBJ2-3; D is ambiguous. Per germline, CDR1 ENHRY and CDR2 SYGVKD. The CDR3 sequence is 15 residues long. V gave up 4 bases and J gave up 4 bases, with 15 bases separating them. The CDR3 sequence is CAISAGPVGADTQYF. The CDR3, as DNA: TGTGCCATCAGTGCAGGACCCGTTGGAGCAGATACGCAGTATTTT.

The chain carries TRBV2 and TRBJ2-4; 7 nucleotides align to TRBD1. Germline-derived CDR1 and CDR2 are SNHLY and FYNNEI. The trim removed 6 bases at V and 3 bases at J, leaving 11 bases unmatched. The CDR3 is made up of 16 amino acids. The CDR3 DNA reads TGTGCCAGCAGCGACAGGGCCAGGGGGAGCAAAAACATTCAGTACTTC. Protein: CASSDRARGSKNIQYF.

This rearrangement joins TRBV5-4 to TRBJ2-3; 9 bases align to TRBD1. In germline, CDR1 is SGHNT, CDR2 YYREEE (reference sequence). With V trimmed by 5 bases and J by 3 bases, 13 bases remained unmatched. The CDR3 contains 17 residues. CDR3 sequence reads: CASSPGTGSRVTDTQYF. CDR3 in DNA: TGTGCCAGCAGTCCCGGGACAGGGAGTCGGGTAACAGATACGCAGTATTTT. The full variable domain, rest sourced from reference TRBV5-4 and TRBJ2-3, is ETGVTQSPTHLIKTRGQQVTLRCSSQSGHNTVSWYQQALGQGPQFIFQYYREEENGRGNFPPRFSGLQFPNYSSELNVNALELDDSALYLCASSPGTGSRVTDTQYFGPGTRLTVL.